This TCR beta chain originates from a study of shared clonotypes between healthy human individuals (dated by TCRdb to about 2020). Turning to the overall study: The cohort included three men and a couple of women between 18 and 49 years of age. Blood TCR repertoires of four to six healthy adults were deeply sequenced to estimate repertoire size and the extent of clonotype sharing between individuals. Different laboratories and diverse techniques were used to prepare libraries and sequence TCR repertoires, to increase sequencing depth and limit assay-specific biases. Leukapheresis yielded between about 0.85 and 9 billion PBMCs per donor. The full study reports these points: Pairwise subsampling led to the expectation that sequencing depth would affect the degree of clonotype sharing among donors. Because the study included a small number of donors, the genetic and exposure-history diversity represented was limited. Sampling was restricted to blood, and TCR repertoires in tissue are likely to differ from TCR repertoires in blood.

TCR CDR3 regions were amplified from genomic DNA by multiplex PCR using the deep immunoSEQ assay. Extracted genomic DNA from each cell subset was spread evenly across all wells of several immunoSEQ 96-well plates, with each plate serving as a replicate. For unsorted PBMC, roughly 0.3 ug genomic DNA, equal to 25,000 to 35,000 T cell genomes, was loaded into each replicate PCR. Genomic DNA from unsorted PBMC was sequenced over ten immunoSEQ deep assay plates. The purified libraries were quantified using a Qubit 3.0 fluorometer, sized with a Bioanalyzer 2100, and then quantified again using the KAPA Library Quantification kit. Every immunoSEQ 96-well plate was sequenced on a separate single-read 150-cycle Illumina NextSeq 550 flow cell. The original methods were these. Because the immunoSEQ output held only junctional sequences and lacked quality scores, the filtering could not match the filtering applied to full-length reads. Sequences were annotated with PyIR, a Python wrapper for IgBLAST v1.9, using IMGT germline references to assign V/J genes and CDR3. Any read was removed if the V/J assignment was weak (E-value above 1e-6), the CDR3 was missing, or the read contained stop codons, out-of-frame junctions, or ambiguous translated residues. V3J clonotypes were defined as sequences sharing the same inferred V gene, J gene, and CDR3 amino acid sequence. Percentage overlap between repertoires was calculated by dividing the number of shared unique clonotypes by the size of the smaller repertoire. Three approaches were used to assess repertoire richness: RTK rarefaction, the Chao1 estimator, and Recon v2.1 estimates of unobserved clonotypes. TCRdb mirrors the immuneACCESS table, restricted to in-frame sequences. Some clones are absent from its copies; in checked studies, under half trace to an unresolved V gene, and the reason for the others is unknown. The V and J calls and clone size come from that table; D and trimming were worked out from the DNA. For this sample the table gives roughly 510,000 clones, of which over 75% were detected only once. Approximately 12% of the sample goes to the ten largest clones.

Sequences MGHDK (CDR1) and SYGVNS (CDR2) are obtained from the germline V gene. V loses 9 bases, J loses 7 bases, and the germline ends lie 15 bases apart. The CDR3 covers 12 residues, taking in both the cysteine and the phenylalanine. Only the CDR3 DNA stays, 36 bases, in frame from base 1. The donors were healthy, HIV-negative adults who had no recently reported acute infections or vaccinations. Every donor was a Caucasian adult residing in Nashville, Tennessee, USA. In the unsorted samples, roughly 90 million PBMCs were counted, and genomic DNA was extracted using the QIAamp DNA Blood Mini kit. Blood was obtained by leukapheresis, after which PBMCs were separated by Ficoll-Histopaque density gradient centrifugation and cryopreserved in liquid nitrogen vapor phase. As regards this clone: The target of this receptor is not known. It has no much larger one-base neighbor in the sample; base qualities were not kept.

Here the chain combines TRBV25-1 and TRBJ1-1, with TRBD1 perhaps the D gene, on 5 matching bases. Sequenced input: PBMCs. The TCR sequence derives from a woman aged 40 to 50 in good health. Some clones in this sample may be carry-over from other donors' samples. The DNA reads as follows: TGTGCCAGTCATCTGGACACGGGTGAAGCTTTCTTT. Its protein is CASHLDTGEAFF.